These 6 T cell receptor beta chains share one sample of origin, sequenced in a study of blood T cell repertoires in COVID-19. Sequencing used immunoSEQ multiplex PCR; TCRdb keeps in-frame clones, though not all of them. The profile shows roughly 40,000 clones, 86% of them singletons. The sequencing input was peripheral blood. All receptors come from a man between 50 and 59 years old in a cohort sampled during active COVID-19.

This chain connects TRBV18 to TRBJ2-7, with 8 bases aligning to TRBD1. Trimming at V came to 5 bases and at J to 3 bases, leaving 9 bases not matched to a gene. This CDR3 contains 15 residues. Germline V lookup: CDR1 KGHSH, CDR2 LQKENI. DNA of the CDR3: TGTGCCAGCTCATCATCGGACAGGGCGCGCTACGAGCAGTACTTC. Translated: CASSSSDRARYEQYF.

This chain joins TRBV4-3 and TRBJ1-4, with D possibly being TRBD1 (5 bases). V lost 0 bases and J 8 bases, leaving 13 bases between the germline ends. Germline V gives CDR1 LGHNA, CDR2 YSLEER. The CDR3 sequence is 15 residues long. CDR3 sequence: CASSQDRVGGEKLFF. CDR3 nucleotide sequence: TGCGCCAGCAGCCAAGACAGGGTGGGGGGGGAAAAACTGTTTTTT.

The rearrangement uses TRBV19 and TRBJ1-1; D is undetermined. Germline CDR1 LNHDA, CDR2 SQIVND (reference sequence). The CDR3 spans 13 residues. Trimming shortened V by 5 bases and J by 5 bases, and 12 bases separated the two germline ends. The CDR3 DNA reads TGTGCCAGTAGTCCGACCTCGGGAACTGAAGCTTTCTTT. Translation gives CASSPTSGTEAFF. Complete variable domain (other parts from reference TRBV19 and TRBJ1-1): DGGITQSPKYLFRKEGQNVTLSCEQNLNHDAMYWYRQDPGQGLRLIYYSQIVNDFQKGDIAEGYSVSREKKESFPLTVTSAQKNPTAFYLCASSPTSGTEAFFGQGTRLTVV.

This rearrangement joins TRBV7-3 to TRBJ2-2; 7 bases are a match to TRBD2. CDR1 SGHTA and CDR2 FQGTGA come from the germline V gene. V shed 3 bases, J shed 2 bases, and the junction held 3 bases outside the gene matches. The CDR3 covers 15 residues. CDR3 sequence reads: CASSFQAGNTGELFF. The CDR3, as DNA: TGTGCCAGCAGCTTTCAAGCGGGAAACACCGGGGAGCTGTTTTTT.

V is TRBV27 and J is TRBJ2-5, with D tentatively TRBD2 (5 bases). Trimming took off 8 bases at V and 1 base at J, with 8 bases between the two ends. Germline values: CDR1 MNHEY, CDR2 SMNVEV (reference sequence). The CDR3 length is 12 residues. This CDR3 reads CASRGIQETQYF. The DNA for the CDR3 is TGTGCCAGCCGGGGAATCCAAGAGACCCAGTACTTC.

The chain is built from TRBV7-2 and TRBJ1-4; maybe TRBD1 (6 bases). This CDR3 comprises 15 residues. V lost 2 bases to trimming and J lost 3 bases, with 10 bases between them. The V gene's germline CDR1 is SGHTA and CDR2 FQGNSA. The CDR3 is CASSLRGGPNEKLFF. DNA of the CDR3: TGTGCCAGCAGCTTACGGGGGGGCCCTAATGAAAAACTGTTTTTT.